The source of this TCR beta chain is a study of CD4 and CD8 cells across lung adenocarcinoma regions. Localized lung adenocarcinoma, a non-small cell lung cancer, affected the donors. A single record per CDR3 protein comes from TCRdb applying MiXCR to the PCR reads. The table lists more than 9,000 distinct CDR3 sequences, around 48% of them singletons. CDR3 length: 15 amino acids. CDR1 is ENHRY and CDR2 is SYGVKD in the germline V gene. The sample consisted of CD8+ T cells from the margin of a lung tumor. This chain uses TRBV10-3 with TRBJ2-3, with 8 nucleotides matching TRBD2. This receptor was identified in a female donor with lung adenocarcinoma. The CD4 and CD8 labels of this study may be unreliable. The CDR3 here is CGGGPGGGGPDTQYF. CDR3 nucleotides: TGTGGCGGGGGGCCGGGGGGGGGGGGCCCAGATACGCAGTATTTT.